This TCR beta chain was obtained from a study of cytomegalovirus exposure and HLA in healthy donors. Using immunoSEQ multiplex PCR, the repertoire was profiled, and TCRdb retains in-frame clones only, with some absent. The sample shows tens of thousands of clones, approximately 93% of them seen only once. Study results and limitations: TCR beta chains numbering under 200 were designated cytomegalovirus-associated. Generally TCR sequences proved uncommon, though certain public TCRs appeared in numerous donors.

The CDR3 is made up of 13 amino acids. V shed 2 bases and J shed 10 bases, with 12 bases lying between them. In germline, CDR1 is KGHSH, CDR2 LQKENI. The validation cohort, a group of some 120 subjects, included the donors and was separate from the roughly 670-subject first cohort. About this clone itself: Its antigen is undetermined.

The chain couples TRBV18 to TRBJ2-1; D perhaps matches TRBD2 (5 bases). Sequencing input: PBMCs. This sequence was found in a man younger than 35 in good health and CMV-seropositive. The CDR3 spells CASSPRLREEQFF. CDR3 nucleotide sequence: TGTGCCAGCTCACCAAGGTTGAGGGAAGAGCAGTTCTTC.